This entry lists 23 T cell receptor beta chains sequenced from one sample in a study of shared clonotypes between healthy human individuals. TCRdb's table, derived via immunoSEQ multiplex PCR, lists solely in-frame clones and lacks some. The data contain some 2,000,000 clones, roughly 95% of them singletons. Sequencing was carried out using naive CD4+ T cells sorted from blood. As for subset: CD45RA+ positively selected. The source is a man aged 18 to 35 in good health.

J is TRBJ2-5 and V is TRBV2; D uncertain. Germline CDR1 is SNHLY and CDR2 is FYNNEI. V was clipped by 1 base and J by 2 bases, with 8 bases between them. The CDR3 totals 14 residues. This CDR3 reads CASSEDRKQETQYF. The DNA of the CDR3 is TGTGCCAGCAGTGAAGACAGAAAACAAGAGACCCAGTACTTC.

The V gene is TRBV19, the J gene TRBJ1-2; TRBD1 matches 8 bases. Germline V gene data show CDR1 as LNHDA and CDR2 as SQIVND (reference sequence). Losses at the gene ends were 4 bases for V and 2 bases for J; bases not matched to a gene: 6. This CDR3 is built from 15 residues. CDR3 DNA sequence: TGTGCCAGTAGTACCACGGGACAGGCGAACTATGGCTACACCTTC. It yields the protein CASSTTGQANYGYTF.

The chain links TRBV9 to TRBJ2-5; D not certain. V was cut by 3 bases and J by 3 bases, with 6 bases left in between. Germline CDR1 is SGDLS and CDR2 is YYNGEE. CDR3 length equals 12 residues. CDR3 nucleotide sequence: TGTGCCAGCAGCGGAGGAGAAGAGACCCAGTACTTC. This encodes CASSGGEETQYF.

The V gene is TRBV7-9, the J gene TRBJ1-4, with D maybe TRBD1 (5 bases). Per germline, CDR1 SEHNR and CDR2 FQNEAQ (reference sequence). V lost 1 base and J lost 5, with 14 bases in between. The CDR3 runs to 16 residues. Here the CDR3 reads CASSLGQRTLNEKLFF. Here the CDR3 DNA reads TGTGCCAGCAGCTTAGGACAGAGGACATTAAATGAAAAACTGTTTTTT.

The chain couples TRBV6-5 to TRBJ1-1; perhaps TRBD1 as D (5 bases). Trimming stripped 3 bases from V and 4 bases from J, with 15 bases between. The CDR3 loop spans 15 amino acids. CDR1 and CDR2 (germline): MNHEY, SVGAGI. CDR3 DNA sequence: TGTGCCAGCAGTTATCAAGACTTCGGGGGCACTGAAGCTTTCTTT. Residues: CASSYQDFGGTEAFF.

The rearrangement links TRBV7-3 to TRBJ1-5; D is perhaps TRBD1 (6 bases). CDR3 length equals 16 residues. V shed 4 bases and J shed 6 bases, with 19 bases lying between them. CDR1 is SGHTA and CDR2 is FQGTGA in the germline V gene. DNA for the CDR3: TGTGCCAGCAGCTCAAGGGGGGACCTTCCAGGTCAGCCCCAGCATTTT. Translated: CASSSRGDLPGQPQHF.

The chain combines TRBV10-2 with TRBJ2-5; 12 bases are shared with TRBD2. The ends lost 4 bases at V and 5 bases at J; junction bases unmatched: 8. There are 16 residues in the CDR3. Germline V gives CDR1 WSHSY, CDR2 SAAADI. The CDR3 loop is CASSVASGRARETQYF. The CDR3 DNA is TGCGCCAGCAGTGTAGCTAGCGGGAGGGCCAGGGAGACCCAGTACTTC.

The genes are TRBV27 and TRBJ2-3, with 8 bases identical to TRBD1. CDR3 length equals 16 residues. The V gene end was trimmed by 5 bases and the J gene end by 3 bases; junction bases not matched to a gene: 10. In germline, CDR1 is MNHEY, CDR2 SMNVEV (reference sequence). Written as DNA, the CDR3 is TGTGCCAGCAGTCTACGGACAGGGATGAGTACAGATACGCAGTATTTT. It translates to CASSLRTGMSTDTQYF.

V and J are TRBV9 and TRBJ1-1; 8 positions agree with TRBD1. Germline lookup yields CDR1 SGDLS and CDR2 YYNGEE. The CDR3 consists of 15 residues. V shed 2 bases and J 3 bases; nucleotides not matched to a gene: 6. CDR3 nucleotides: TGTGCCAGCAGCGTTGCCGACAGGGGATACACTGAAGCTTTCTTT. Protein: CASSVADRGYTEAFF.

The genes are TRBV4-3 and TRBJ2-7, with TRBD2 matching over 7 bases. This CDR3 contains 14 residues. Per the germline V gene, CDR1 is LGHNA and CDR2 is YSLEER. V gave up 5 bases and J gave up 7 bases; unmatched junction bases: 11. CDR3 residues: CASSEGPWGGEQYF. DNA for the CDR3: TGCGCCAGCAGCGAGGGCCCGTGGGGAGGGGAGCAGTACTTC.

The chain recombines TRBV5-6 with TRBJ1-2; D may be TRBD1 (6 bases). The CDR3 length is 14 residues. Trimming took 1 base from V and 7 from J, leaving 14 bases between them. Germline CDR1 and CDR2: SGHDT and YYEEEE. CDR3: CASSLYQGSGGYTF. The CDR3, as DNA: TGTGCCAGCAGCTTGTACCAGGGGAGTGGTGGCTACACCTTC.

This chain links TRBV5-1 with TRBJ2-1; 10 bases agree with TRBD2. With V trimmed by 3 bases and J by 5 bases, 5 bases remained unmatched. Germline lookup yields CDR1 SGHRS and CDR2 YFSETQ. CDR3 length: 15 amino acids. The CDR3 coding sequence is TGCGCCAGCAGCTCGACACTAGCGGGGAACAATGAGCAGTTCTTC. It specifies CASSSTLAGNNEQFF.

The V and J genes are TRBV5-1 and TRBJ1-1, with 8 bases matching TRBD1. This CDR3 has 16 amino acids. V lost 0 bases, J lost 2 bases, and 6 bases stayed unmatched. In germline, CDR1 is SGHRS, CDR2 YFSETQ. The CDR3 here is CASSLGVGQVNTEAFF. The CDR3 DNA is TGCGCCAGCAGCTTGGGAGTGGGACAGGTTAACACTGAAGCTTTCTTT.

The J gene is TRBJ1-5, the V gene TRBV5-8, with 8 bases identical to TRBD1. The CDR3 has 16 residues. Trimming at V came to 0 bases and at J to 6 bases, leaving 8 bases not matched to a gene. The germline V gene encodes CDR1 SGHTS and CDR2 YDEGEE. CDR3 coding DNA: TGTGCCAGCAGCTTGGGCGACAGGGGTATAGGTCAGCCCCAGCATTTT. Its translation is CASSLGDRGIGQPQHF.

The J gene is TRBJ2-1, the V gene TRBV7-2; a possible D gene is TRBD1 (5 bases). The CDR3 loop spans 18 amino acids. In germline, CDR1 is SGHTA, CDR2 FQGNSA. Trimming stripped 2 bases from V and 0 bases from J, with 17 bases between. The CDR3 DNA reads as TGTGCCAGCAGCTTAAGAGGAACAGGAAGGGGCTCCTACAATGAGCAGTTCTTC. Protein: CASSLRGTGRGSYNEQFF.

The rearrangement links TRBV6-6 to TRBJ2-1; D not resolved. Germline CDR1 MNHNY, CDR2 SVGAGI (reference sequence). With 4 bases removed from V and 13 bases from J, the gap between germline ends came to 14 bases. This CDR3 has 12 amino acids. In nucleotides, the CDR3 is TGTGCCAGCAGTTTGAACCAACAGCACCAGTTCTTC. Translation gives CASSLNQQHQFF.

This clone is a singleton in its sample. The chain uses TRBV30 and TRBJ1-4; unclear D gene. From germline, CDR1 is GTSNPN and CDR2 SVGIG (reference sequence). V lost 8 bases and J 8 bases, leaving 9 bases between the germline ends. CDR3 length equals 10 residues. CDR3 sequence reads: CAGGYEKLFF. In DNA, the CDR3 is TGTGCCGGTGGGTACGAAAAACTGTTTTTT. Using reference TRBV30 and TRBJ1-4 for the parts outside the CDR3, the full variable domain is SQTIHQWPATLVQPVGSPLSLECTVEGTSNPNLYWYRQAAGRGLQLLFYSVGIGQISSEVPQNLSASRPQDRQFILSSKKLLLSDSGFYLCAGGYEKLFFGSGTQLSVL.

The genes are TRBV5-1 and TRBJ2-7; the D call may be TRBD1 or TRBD2 (6 bases each). This CDR3 spans 13 amino acids. Trimming removed 3 bases at V and 7 bases at J, with 14 bases between. CDR1 is SGHRS, CDR2 YFSETQ, per germline. CDR3 amino acids: CASSWGDIEEQYF. The CDR3 DNA reads as TGCGCCAGCAGCTGGGGGGACATAGAAGAGCAGTACTTC.

The chain has TRBV25-1 and TRBJ2-5, with D possibly called TRBD1 or TRBD2 (5 bases each). The CDR3 totals 15 residues. Trimming took 2 bases from V and 5 from J, leaving 15 bases between them. From germline, CDR1 is MGHDK and CDR2 SYGVNS. This CDR3 is CASSEGPGARETQYF. The DNA of the CDR3 is TGTGCCAGCAGTGAAGGGCCCGGGGCAAGGGAGACCCAGTACTTC.

The gene calls are TRBV30 and TRBJ2-3, with 8 bases that match TRBD2. Germline CDR1 is GTSNPN and CDR2 is SVGIG (reference sequence). V shed 5 bases, J shed 0 bases, and the junction held 1 base outside the gene matches. The CDR3 contains 13 residues. The CDR3 here is CAWASGSTDTQYF. CDR3 DNA: TGTGCCTGGGCTAGCGGGAGCACAGATACGCAGTATTTT.

This chain links TRBV19 with TRBJ1-2; D may be TRBD1 (5 bases). Between the trimmed V and J ends, which lost 5 bases and 8 bases, there was a span of 18 bases. Germline CDR1 LNHDA, CDR2 SQIVND (reference sequence). The CDR3 runs to 14 residues. CDR3 residues: CASSANRVQGGYTF. The CDR3 DNA reads TGTGCCAGTAGTGCAAACCGCGTCCAGGGAGGCTACACCTTC.

This sequence joins TRBV2 and TRBJ1-3; D ambiguous. The CDR3 length is 16 residues. V was clipped by 2 bases and J by 4 bases, with 15 bases between them. Germline V lookup: CDR1 SNHLY, CDR2 FYNNEI. The CDR3 is CASSEHRPSTGNTIYF. CDR3 bases: TGTGCCAGCAGTGAACACAGACCCTCCACCGGAAACACCATATATTTT.

The J gene is TRBJ2-1, the V gene TRBV2; weak D call: TRBD2 (5 bases). The V gene's germline CDR1 is SNHLY and CDR2 FYNNEI. The CDR3 contains 10 residues. Trimming shortened V by 8 bases and J by 6 bases, and 5 bases separated the two germline ends. CDR3 bases: TGTGCCAGCGGAGGCAATGAGCAGTTCTTC. Translated: CASGGNEQFF.